A selection of T cell receptor beta chains follows, all from one sample in a study of preoperative IRX-2 immunotherapy in early breast cancer. The repertoire was sequenced with immunoSEQ multiplex PCR; TCRdb's copy has only in-frame clones and lacks some. The table records fewer than 1,200 clones, 67% of them present only once. Sequencing was performed on tumor tissue, taken before IRX-2 immunotherapy. The receptors come from a human donor with breast cancer. Each CDR3 is given with its conserved first and last residue. The D gene is left open where the match is weak. For some rows the clone size is stated as once, few or many, or as a class when expanded; others skip it.

CDR3aa	CDR3nt	j_gene	v_gene	d_gene	abundance
CASKDRVIGELFF	TGTGCCAGCAAGGATAGGGTAATCGGGGAGCTGTTTTTT	TRBJ2-2	TRBV2	.	once
CASSSGQGNTEAFF	TGCGCCAGCAGCTCGGGACAGGGGAACACTGAAGCTTTCTTT	TRBJ1-1	TRBV5-1	TRBD1	few
CASRRAGDNSPLHF	TGTGCAAGTCGCCGCGCAGGGGATAATTCACCCCTCCACTTT	TRBJ1-6	TRBV12-2	.	few
CASSLYLAGSYNEQFF	TGTGCCAGCAGCTTATATCTAGCGGGCTCCTACAATGAGCAGTTCTTC	TRBJ2-1	TRBV7-1	TRBD2	.
CASSLEGRGDWNYGYTF	TGTGCCAGCAGCTTAGAAGGAAGAGGAGATTGGAACTATGGCTACACCTTC	TRBJ1-2	TRBV11-3	.	once
CASTTCLRARERDTIYF	TGTGCCAGCACCACCTGCTTGAGGGCCAGGGAAAGGGACACCATATATTTT	TRBJ1-3	TRBV11-3	.	few
CASSSGLAGYNEQFF	TGTGCCAGCAGCTCGGGACTAGCGGGTTACAATGAGCAGTTCTTC	TRBJ2-1	TRBV11-3	TRBD2	.
CASSIAGTGTVRPQYF	TGTGCCAGTAGTATCGCCGGGACAGGGACGGTAAGACCCCAGTACTTC	TRBJ2-5	TRBV19	TRBD1	.
CASSWTEGGSGNTIYF	TGCGCCAGCAGCTGGACAGAGGGCGGCTCTGGAAACACCATATATTTT	TRBJ1-3	TRBV5-1	.	.
CASSLEGDTGELFF	TGTGCCAGCAGCTTAGAGGGGGACACCGGGGAGCTGTTTTTT	TRBJ2-2	TRBV11-3	.	.
CASSLDRAVYEQYF	TGTGCCAGCTCCTTGGACAGGGCAGTCTACGAGCAGTACTTC	TRBJ2-7	TRBV18	TRBD1	few
CASSPGLLGNNEQFF	TGTGCCAGCAGCCCCGGACTCCTAGGGAACAATGAGCAGTTCTTC	TRBJ2-1	TRBV11-3	.	.
CSVDPQGLSYTF	TGCAGCGTTGACCCACAGGGGCTAAGCTACACCTTC	TRBJ1-2	TRBV29-1	TRBD1	once
CASSQGQGRETQYF	TGCGCCAGCAGCCAGGGACAGGGCAGAGAGACCCAGTACTTC	TRBJ2-5	TRBV5-1	TRBD1	.
CASSPLGLAGGKTQYF	TGTGCCAGCAGTCCATTGGGACTAGCGGGAGGGAAGACCCAGTACTTC	TRBJ2-5	TRBV28	TRBD2	.